Listed here are 3 T cell receptor beta chains from one sample, sequenced in a study of T cell clones after liver transplantation. Profiling relied on immunoSEQ multiplex PCR, and the TCRdb table lists in-frame clones only, not all of them. Among about 45,000 clones listed, 85% to 90% were seen once. The sample here was CD4+ T cells from blood, taken 24 months after liver transplant. All receptors derive from a human patient who received a liver transplant. The graft donor may be the source of some T cells.

V gene TRBV7-3 combines with J gene TRBJ2-2; TRBD1 might be the D (5 bases). CDR1 is SGHTA, CDR2 FQGTGA, per germline. The CDR3 is 16 amino acids. Trimming stripped 0 bases from V and 3 bases from J, with 11 bases between. DNA for the CDR3: TGTGCCAGCAGCTTAACGCCAGGGTTGGACACCGGGGAGCTGTTTTTT. The encoded protein is CASSLTPGLDTGELFF.

The CDR3 here is CASSPVEKRLAKNIQYF. The CDR3 DNA reads TGTGCCAGTAGCCCCGTCGAAAAGCGACTAGCCAAAAACATTCAGTACTTC. V and J are TRBV19 and TRBJ2-4; D is uncertain. V lost 6 bases to trimming and J lost 0 bases, with 18 bases between them. From germline, CDR1 is LNHDA and CDR2 SQIVND (reference sequence). The length of the CDR3 is 17 residues. Complete variable domain (other parts from reference TRBV19 and TRBJ2-4): DGGITQSPKYLFRKEGQNVTLSCEQNLNHDAMYWYRQDPGQGLRLIYYSQIVNDFQKGDIAEGYSVSREKKESFPLTVTSAQKNPTAFYLCASSPVEKRLAKNIQYFGAGTRLSVL.

The chain recombines TRBV7-8 with TRBJ1-1; the match to TRBD1 covers 8 bases. J lost 1 base, V lost 5 bases, and 3 bases had no gene match. Looked up from germline, CDR1 is SGHVS and CDR2 is FQNEAQ. The CDR3 is made up of 14 amino acids. The CDR3 loop is CASSPGQANTEAFF. The CDR3 nucleotides are TGTGCCAGCAGCCCGGGACAGGCGAACACTGAAGCTTTCTTT.